This T cell receptor (beta chain) was recorded in a study of CD8 T cells in ankylosing spondylitis. The CDR3 is 16 residues long. Germline V gives CDR1 SGHKS, CDR2 YYEKEE (reference sequence). Trimming removed 6 bases at V and 5 bases at J, with 21 bases between. MiXCR, applied by TCRdb to the 5' RACE reads, yields one record per CDR3 protein. The sample has hundreds of thousands of distinct CDR3 sequences; 20% are singletons. This TCR was recovered from a male donor with ankylosing spondylitis or in good health (not recorded which). The rearrangement joins TRBV5-5 to TRBJ2-1; D tentatively fits TRBD1 or TRBD2 (5 bases each). Sequenced: blood, either unsorted or a sorted T cell fraction (not recorded which). CDR3 bases: TGTGCCAGCACCACTAATCCGGGACGGACCAACAATGAGCAGTTCTTC. It specifies CASTTNPGRTNNEQFF.